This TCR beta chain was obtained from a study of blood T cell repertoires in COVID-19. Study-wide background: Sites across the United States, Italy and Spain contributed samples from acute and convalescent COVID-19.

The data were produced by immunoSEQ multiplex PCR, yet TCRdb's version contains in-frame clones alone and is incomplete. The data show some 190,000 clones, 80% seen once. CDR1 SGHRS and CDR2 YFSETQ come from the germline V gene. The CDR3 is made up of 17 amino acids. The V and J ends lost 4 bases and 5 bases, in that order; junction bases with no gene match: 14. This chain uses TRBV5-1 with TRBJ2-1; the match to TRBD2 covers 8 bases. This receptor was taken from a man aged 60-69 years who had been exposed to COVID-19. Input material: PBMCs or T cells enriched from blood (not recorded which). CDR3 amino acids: CASSTGLGAGGNNEQFF. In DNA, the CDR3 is TGCGCCAGCAGCACAGGGTTGGGGGCGGGAGGTAACAATGAGCAGTTCTTC.